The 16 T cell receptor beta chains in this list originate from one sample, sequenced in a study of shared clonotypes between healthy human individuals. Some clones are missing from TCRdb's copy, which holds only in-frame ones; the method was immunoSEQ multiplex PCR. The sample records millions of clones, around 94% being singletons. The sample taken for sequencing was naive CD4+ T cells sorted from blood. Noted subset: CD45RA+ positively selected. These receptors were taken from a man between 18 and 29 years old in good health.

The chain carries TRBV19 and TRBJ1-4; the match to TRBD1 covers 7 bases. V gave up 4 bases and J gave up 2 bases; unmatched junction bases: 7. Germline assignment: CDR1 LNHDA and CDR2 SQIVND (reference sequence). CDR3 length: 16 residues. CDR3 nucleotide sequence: TGTGCCAGTAGTACTCAGGGGGGCAGCACTAATGAAAAACTGTTTTTT. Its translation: CASSTQGGSTNEKLFF.

In DNA form, the CDR3 reads TGTGCCACCTCGTCGGGACAGGGTTATGCAACTAATGAAAAACTGTTTTTT. This gives the protein CATSSGQGYATNEKLFF. The chain uses TRBV15 and TRBJ1-4, with 9 bases fitting TRBD1. The CDR3 extends over 17 amino acids. Germline-derived CDR1 and CDR2 are LNHNV and YYDKDF (reference sequence). The junction had 10 bases not matched to a gene; V was cut back by 8 bases and J by 0 bases.

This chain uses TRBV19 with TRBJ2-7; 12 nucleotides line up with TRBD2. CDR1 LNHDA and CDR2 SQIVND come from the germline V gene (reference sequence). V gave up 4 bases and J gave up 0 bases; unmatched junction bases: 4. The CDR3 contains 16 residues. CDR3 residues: CASSTGLAGRSYEQYF. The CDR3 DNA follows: TGTGCCAGTAGTACGGGACTAGCGGGCCGCTCCTACGAGCAGTACTTC.

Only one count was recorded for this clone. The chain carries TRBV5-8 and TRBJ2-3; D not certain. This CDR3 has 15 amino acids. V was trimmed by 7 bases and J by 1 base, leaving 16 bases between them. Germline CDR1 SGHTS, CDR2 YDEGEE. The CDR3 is CASLLSPGRTDTQYF. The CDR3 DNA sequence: TGTGCCAGCCTCCTTTCTCCGGGCCGCACAGATACGCAGTATTTT.

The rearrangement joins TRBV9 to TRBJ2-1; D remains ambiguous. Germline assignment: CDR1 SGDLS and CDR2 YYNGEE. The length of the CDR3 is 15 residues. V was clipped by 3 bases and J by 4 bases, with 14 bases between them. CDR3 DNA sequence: TGTGCCAGCAGCGCACCGGGTCCACCATACAATGAGCAGTTCTTC. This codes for CASSAPGPPYNEQFF.

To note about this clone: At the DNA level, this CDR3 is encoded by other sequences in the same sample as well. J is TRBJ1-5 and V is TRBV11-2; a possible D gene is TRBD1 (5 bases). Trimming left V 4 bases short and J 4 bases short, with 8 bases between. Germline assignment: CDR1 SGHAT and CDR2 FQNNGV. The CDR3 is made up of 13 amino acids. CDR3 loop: CASSSGGNQPQHF. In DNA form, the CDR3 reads TGTGCCAGCAGCTCCGGGGGAAATCAGCCCCAGCATTTT.

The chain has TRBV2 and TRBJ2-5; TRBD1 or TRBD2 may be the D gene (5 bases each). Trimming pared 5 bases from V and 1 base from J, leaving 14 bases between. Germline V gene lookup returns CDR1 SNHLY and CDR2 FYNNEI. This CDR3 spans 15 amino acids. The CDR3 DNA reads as TGTGCCAGCAGTTCGATCAGAGGGACCCAAGAGACCCAGTACTTC. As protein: CASSSIRGTQETQYF.

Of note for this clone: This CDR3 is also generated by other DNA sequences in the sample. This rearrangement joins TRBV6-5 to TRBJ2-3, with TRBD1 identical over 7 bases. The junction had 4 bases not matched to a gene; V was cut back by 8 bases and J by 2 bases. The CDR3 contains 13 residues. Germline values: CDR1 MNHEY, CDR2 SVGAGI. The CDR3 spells CASGRGFTDTQYF. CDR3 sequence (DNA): TGTGCCAGCGGCAGGGGGTTCACAGATACGCAGTATTTT.

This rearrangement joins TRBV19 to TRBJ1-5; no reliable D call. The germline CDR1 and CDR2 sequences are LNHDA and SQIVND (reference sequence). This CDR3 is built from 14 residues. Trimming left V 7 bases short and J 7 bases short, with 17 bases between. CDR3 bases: TGTGCCAGTAAGTGGGCCTCGGGAGACCAGCCCCAGCATTTT. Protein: CASKWASGDQPQHF.

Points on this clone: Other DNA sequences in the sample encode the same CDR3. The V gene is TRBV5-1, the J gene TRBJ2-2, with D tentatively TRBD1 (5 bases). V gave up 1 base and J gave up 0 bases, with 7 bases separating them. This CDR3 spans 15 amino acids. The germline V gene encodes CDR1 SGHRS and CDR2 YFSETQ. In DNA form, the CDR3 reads TGCGCCAGCAGCTTGACAGGCGCGAACACCGGGGAGCTGTTTTTT. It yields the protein CASSLTGANTGELFF.

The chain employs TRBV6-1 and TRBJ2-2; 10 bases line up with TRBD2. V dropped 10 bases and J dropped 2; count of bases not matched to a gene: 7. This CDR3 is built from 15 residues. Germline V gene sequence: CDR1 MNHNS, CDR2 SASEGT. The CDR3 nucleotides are TGTGCCACCGGTAGGACTAGCGGAAACACCGGGGAGCTGTTTTTT. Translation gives CATGRTSGNTGELFF.

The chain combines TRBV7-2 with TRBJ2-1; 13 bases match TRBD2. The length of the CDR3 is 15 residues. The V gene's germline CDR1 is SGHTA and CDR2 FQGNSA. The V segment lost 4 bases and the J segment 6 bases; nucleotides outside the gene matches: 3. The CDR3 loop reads CASSSRTSGSNEQFF. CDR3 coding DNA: TGTGCCAGCAGCTCTCGGACTAGCGGGAGCAATGAGCAGTTCTTC.

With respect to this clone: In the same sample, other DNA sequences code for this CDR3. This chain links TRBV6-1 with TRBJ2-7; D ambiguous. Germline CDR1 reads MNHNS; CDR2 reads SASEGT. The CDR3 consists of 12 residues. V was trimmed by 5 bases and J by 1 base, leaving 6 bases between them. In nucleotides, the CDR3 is TGTGCCAGCAGTTCCCAATCCTACGAGCAGTACTTC. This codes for CASSSQSYEQYF.

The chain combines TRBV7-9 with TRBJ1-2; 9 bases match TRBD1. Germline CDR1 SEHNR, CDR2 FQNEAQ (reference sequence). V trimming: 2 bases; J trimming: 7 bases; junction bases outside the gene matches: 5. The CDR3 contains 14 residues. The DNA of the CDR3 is TGTGCCAGCAGCTTACCGGGACAGGGTGTTGGCTACACCTTC. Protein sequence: CASSLPGQGVGYTF.

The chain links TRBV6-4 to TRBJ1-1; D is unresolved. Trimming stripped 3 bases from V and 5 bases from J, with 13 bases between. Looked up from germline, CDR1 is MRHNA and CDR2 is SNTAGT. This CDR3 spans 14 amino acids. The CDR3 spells CASSEALGGTEAFF. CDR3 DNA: TGTGCCAGCAGTGAAGCTCTGGGTGGGACTGAAGCTTTCTTT.

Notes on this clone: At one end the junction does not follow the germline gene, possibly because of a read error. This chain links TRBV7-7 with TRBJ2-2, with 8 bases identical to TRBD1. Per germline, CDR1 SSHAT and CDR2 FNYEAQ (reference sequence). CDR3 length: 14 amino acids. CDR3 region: CASKDRANTGELFF. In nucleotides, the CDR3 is TGTGCTAGCAAGGACAGGGCAAACACCGGGGAGCTGTTTTTT.